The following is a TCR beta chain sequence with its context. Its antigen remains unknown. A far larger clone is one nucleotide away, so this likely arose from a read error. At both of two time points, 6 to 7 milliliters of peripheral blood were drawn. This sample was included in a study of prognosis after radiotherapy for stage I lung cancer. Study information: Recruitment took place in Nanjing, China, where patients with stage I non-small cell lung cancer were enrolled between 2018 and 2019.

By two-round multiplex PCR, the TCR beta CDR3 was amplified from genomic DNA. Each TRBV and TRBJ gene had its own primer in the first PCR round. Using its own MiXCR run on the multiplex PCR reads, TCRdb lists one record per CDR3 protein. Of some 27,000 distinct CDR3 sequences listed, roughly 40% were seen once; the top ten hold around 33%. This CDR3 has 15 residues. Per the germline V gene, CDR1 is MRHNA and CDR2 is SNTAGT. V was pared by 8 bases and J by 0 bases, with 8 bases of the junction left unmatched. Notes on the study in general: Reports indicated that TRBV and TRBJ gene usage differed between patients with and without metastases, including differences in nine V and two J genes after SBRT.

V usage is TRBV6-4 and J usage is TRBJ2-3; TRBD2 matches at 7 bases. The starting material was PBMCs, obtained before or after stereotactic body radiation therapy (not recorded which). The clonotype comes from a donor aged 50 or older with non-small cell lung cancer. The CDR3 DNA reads TGTGCCAGCTGTCGGGCGGGGGAGAGCACAGATACGCAGTATTTT. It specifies CASCRAGESTDTQYF.